Each of the 27 T cell receptor beta chains below was sequenced from the same sample in a study of T-cell memory formation after mild COVID-19. TCRdb used MiXCR to reprocess the 5' RACE reads, holding one entry per CDR3 protein. The sample lists about 150,000 distinct CDR3 sequences, roughly 15% seen once, with less than 15% in the top ten. The sequenced sample was PBMCs or a T cell subset sorted from them (not recorded which). All receptors derive from an adult woman who had mild COVID-19 (a few samples of this study predate the infection). Cell type and time point are not known.

The CDR3 nucleotides are TGTGCCAGCAGCTCTGGACCTACAGATACGCAGTATTTT. Translated: CASSSGPTDTQYF. The V and J genes are TRBV7-3 and TRBJ2-3; no clear D. The germline CDR1 and CDR2 sequences are SGHTA and FQGTGA. With 4 bases removed from V and 3 bases from J, the gap between germline ends came to 8 bases. CDR3 length: 13 residues.

This clonotype was seen only a few times. The chain couples TRBV28 to TRBJ2-7; D is perhaps TRBD1 (5 bases). Germline CDR1 is MDHEN and CDR2 is SYDVKM. This CDR3 spans 14 amino acids. The V and J ends lost 5 bases and 3 bases respectively, with 14 bases between them. CDR3 residues: CASSPTGARYEQYF. The CDR3 DNA sequence: TGTGCCAGCAGTCCTACAGGCGCCCGCTACGAGCAGTACTTC.

The chain couples TRBV7-8 to TRBJ2-3, with 7 positions matching TRBD2. V was clipped by 5 bases and J by 3 bases; unmatched bases: 8. Germline V gene lookup returns CDR1 SGHVS and CDR2 FQNEAQ. The CDR3 consists of 15 residues. The CDR3: CASSIGLGRTDTQYF. In nucleotides, the CDR3 is TGTGCCAGCAGCATTGGACTAGGGCGGACAGATACGCAGTATTTT.

This clonotype showed up many times. This chain's CDR3 is CASSRTTPRPTDEQYF. Written as DNA, the CDR3 is TGCGCCAGCAGCCGGACTACCCCTAGGCCTACGGATGAGCAGTACTTC. The chain has TRBV5-1 and TRBJ2-7; D is perhaps TRBD2 (6 bases). Per germline, CDR1 SGHRS and CDR2 YFSETQ. V dropped 4 bases and J dropped 7 bases, with 24 bases sitting between them. This CDR3 contains 16 residues.

The chain links TRBV12-3 or TRBV12-4 to TRBJ1-3; D is perhaps TRBD1 (5 bases). The CDR3 has 14 amino acids. The V end was cut by 6 bases, the J end by 1 base, with 10 bases between. The CDR3 reads CASSASGSGNTIYF. The CDR3 DNA follows: TGTGCCAGCAGCGCCTCAGGGTCTGGAAACACCATATATTTT.

This clonotype has a count of ten or more. The chain has TRBV10-3 and TRBJ2-3; D is unclear. CDR1 ENHRY and CDR2 SYGVKD come from the germline V gene. V was cut by 2 bases and J by 4 bases, with 13 bases left in between. CDR3 size: 15 residues. The CDR3, as DNA: TGTGCCATCAGTGAGCCGGACCTCCCAGCAGATACGCAGTATTTT. Encoded protein: CAISEPDLPADTQYF.

For this clonotype: The germline gene is not matched at one end of the junction; a read error may be the cause. This chain links TRBV7-7 with TRBJ1-4; perhaps TRBD1 as D (5 bases). Germline CDR1 and CDR2: SSHAT and FNYEAQ (reference sequence). The CDR3 runs to 15 residues. The CDR3 coding sequence is TGTGCTAGCAGCTTAGGAAAGGGGACTAATGAAAAACTGTTTTTT. This codes for CASSLGKGTNEKLFF.

This clonotype was seen at least ten times. Here the CDR3 DNA reads TGTGCCAGCAGTTTGTCGGGGGGCAAAGAGACCCAGTACTTC. It specifies CASSLSGGKETQYF. The chain is built from TRBV12-3 or TRBV12-4 and TRBJ2-5; possible D gene TRBD2, 7 bases. The CDR3 spans 14 residues. V dropped 3 bases and J dropped 3 bases, with 11 bases sitting between them.

V is TRBV7-9 and J is TRBJ2-3; 10 positions agree with TRBD2. V was clipped by 2 bases and J by 4 bases; unmatched bases: 15. This CDR3 is 19 amino acids long. Germline V gives CDR1 SEHNR, CDR2 FQNEAQ (reference sequence). CDR3 nucleotides: TGTGCCAGCAGCTTATTCAGGTCTCGGAGCGGGAGGGCCGCAGATACGCAGTATTTT. It is translated as CASSLFRSRSGRAADTQYF.

The chain recombines TRBV4-3 with TRBJ2-7, with D tentatively TRBD1 (6 bases). Germline-derived CDR1 and CDR2 are LGHNA and YSLEER. V was trimmed by 4 bases and J by 3 bases, leaving 16 bases between them. The CDR3 runs 15 residues. CDR3 DNA: TGCGCCAGCAGCCCAGAAACGAGAGGGGGCTACGAGCAGTACTTC. Translating it yields CASSPETRGGYEQYF.

The J gene is TRBJ2-4, the V gene TRBV29-1, with 7 bases aligning to TRBD1. The CDR3 runs 13 residues. Unmatched junction bases numbered 5, after V lost 2 bases and J lost 7 bases. The germline V gene has CDR1 SQVTM and CDR2 ANQGSEA. The CDR3 DNA follows: TGCAGCGTTGAAATGACAGGGTCGAACATTCAGTACTTC. Encoded protein: CSVEMTGSNIQYF.

This clonotype was detected a few times. The chain employs TRBV9 and TRBJ1-2; tentative D call: TRBD1 (6 bases). V dropped 3 bases and J dropped 0 bases, with 12 bases sitting between them. From germline, CDR1 is SGDLS and CDR2 YYNGEE. This CDR3 has 15 residues. The CDR3 region has the DNA TGTGCCAGCAGCGCCGGACAGCCCTCTAACTATGGCTACACCTTC. Translated: CASSAGQPSNYGYTF.

The chain employs TRBV12-3 or TRBV12-4 and TRBJ1-2; TRBD1 aligns across 7 bases. V was clipped by 1 base and J by 4 bases; unmatched bases: 3. The CDR3 consists of 14 residues. The CDR3 region is CASSLGGTAYGYTF. CDR3 coding DNA: TGTGCCAGCAGTTTAGGTGGGACAGCCTATGGCTACACCTTC.

This clonotype was observed a few times. The CDR3 sequence: CASSQHGTGYPYEQYF. The CDR3 DNA reads as TGTGCCAGCAGCCAACATGGGACAGGGTACCCCTACGAGCAGTACTTC. The chain joins TRBV3-1 to TRBJ2-7; 9 positions match TRBD1. The CDR3 loop spans 16 amino acids. CDR1 is LGHDT and CDR2 is YNNKEL in the germline V gene (reference sequence). The V gene end was trimmed by 2 bases and the J gene end by 2 bases; junction bases not matched to a gene: 7.

This clonotype was detected only a few times. The chain uses TRBV27 and TRBJ2-1; 8 positions match TRBD1. V dropped 3 bases and J dropped 7; count of bases not matched to a gene: 17. The germline gives CDR1 MNHEY, CDR2 SMNVEV (reference sequence). The CDR3 contains 18 residues. The CDR3 region has the DNA TGTGCCAGCAGTTTTATGCGTATTAGGACAGGGATTGTTAATGAGCAGTTCTTC. Its translation is CASSFMRIRTGIVNEQFF.

V and J are TRBV15 and TRBJ1-3; no definite D call. V lost 0 bases and J lost 0, with 15 bases in between. This CDR3 is built from 18 residues. The germline V gene has CDR1 LNHNV and CDR2 YYDKDF (reference sequence). The CDR3 nucleotides read TGTGCCACCAGCAGAGAAGGGAGACACTTGCTCTCTGGAAACACCATATATTTT. Translating it yields CATSREGRHLLSGNTIYF. The full variable domain, rest sourced from reference TRBV15 and TRBJ1-3, is DAMVIQNPRYQVTQFGKPVTLSCSQTLNHNVMYWYQQKSSQAPKLLFHYYDKDFNNEADTPDNFQSRRPNTSFCFLDIRSPGLGDTAMYLCATSREGRHLLSGNTIYFGEGSWLTVV.

The chain recombines TRBV29-1 with TRBJ2-1, with 7 bases matching TRBD2. The CDR3 is 16 residues long. With V trimmed by 0 bases and J by 0 bases, 5 bases remained unmatched. The germline CDR1 and CDR2 sequences are SQVTM and ANQGSEA. CDR3: CSVEDVGRSSYNEQFF. The DNA for the CDR3 is TGCAGCGTTGAAGATGTCGGGAGGAGCTCCTACAATGAGCAGTTCTTC.

V is TRBV7-9 and J is TRBJ2-1; 7 nucleotides align to TRBD1. The CDR3 covers 17 residues. V was clipped by 4 bases and J by 5 bases; unmatched bases: 14. The V gene's germline CDR1 is SEHNR and CDR2 FQNEAQ (reference sequence). CDR3 loop: CASSSGQEALAHNEQFF. CDR3 DNA: TGTGCCAGCAGCTCTGGACAGGAAGCTTTAGCCCACAATGAGCAGTTCTTC.

This chain links TRBV4-2 with TRBJ2-1, with D unclear. The CDR3 has 16 residues. The V gene lost 0 bases and the J gene lost 0 bases, with 9 bases spanning the gap. Germline lookup yields CDR1 LGHNA and CDR2 YNFKEQ. The CDR3 region is CASSQDTSSSYNEQFF. The CDR3 nucleotides read TGTGCCAGCAGCCAAGATACGAGTAGCTCCTACAATGAGCAGTTCTTC.

This clonotype has just a few counts. CDR3 protein: CASSALAGYSYEQYF. The CDR3 DNA follows: TGTGCCAGCAGCGCCCTAGCGGGGTACTCCTACGAGCAGTACTTC. J is TRBJ2-7 and V is TRBV7-2; 9 bases align to TRBD2. Germline-derived CDR1 and CDR2 are SGHTA and FQGNSA. V was clipped by 5 bases and J by 0 bases; unmatched bases: 5. The CDR3 extends over 15 amino acids. The variable domain in full, completed from reference TRBV7-2 and TRBJ2-7, reads GAGVSQSPSNKVTEKGKDVELRCDPISGHTALYWYRQSLGQGLEFLIYFQGNSAPDKSGLPSDRFSAERTGGSVSTLTIQRTQQEDSAVYLCASSALAGYSYEQYFGPGTRLTVT.

The chain couples TRBV7-6 to TRBJ2-1; 8 nucleotides line up with TRBD2. Germline V gives CDR1 SGHVS, CDR2 FNYEAQ. The CDR3 length is 21 residues. The V segment lost 2 bases and the J segment 9 bases; nucleotides outside the gene matches: 27. CDR3: CASSLSGGGRGGLVVRGEQFF. CDR3 DNA sequence: TGTGCCAGCAGCTTATCTGGTGGCGGGCGTGGGGGACTAGTCGTCCGCGGTGAGCAGTTCTTC. The full variable domain, its missing parts supplied by reference TRBV7-6 and TRBJ2-1, is GAGVSQSPRYKVTKRGQDVALRCDPISGHVSLYWYRQALGQGPEFLTYFNYEAQQDKSGLPNDRFSAERPEGSISTLTIQRTEQRDSAMYRCASSLSGGGRGGLVVRGEQFFGPGTRLTVL.

The rearrangement uses TRBV5-1 and TRBJ1-3, with D maybe TRBD1 (5 bases). The germline V and J ends were trimmed by 3 bases and 4 bases, with 11 bases remaining between them. Germline CDR1 SGHRS, CDR2 YFSETQ. This CDR3 region has 14 residues. CDR3 amino acids: CASSSGDSGNTIYF. The CDR3 DNA reads TGCGCCAGCAGCTCGGGAGACAGCGGAAACACCATATATTTT.

The chain links TRBV7-9 to TRBJ2-1, with 9 bases aligning to TRBD2. Germline CDR1 SEHNR, CDR2 FQNEAQ (reference sequence). The length of the CDR3 is 14 residues. J lost 7 bases, V lost 7 bases, and 8 bases had no gene match. The CDR3 sequence is CASITGLAENEQFF. The CDR3 DNA is TGTGCCAGCATTACGGGACTAGCTGAGAATGAGCAGTTCTTC.

This clonotype was detected a few times. The CDR3 nucleotides read TGTGCCAGCAATGGACAGGGGGCCTACGAGCAGTACTTC. Translating gives CASNGQGAYEQYF. This chain links TRBV2 with TRBJ2-7; TRBD1 agrees at 10 bases. The V segment lost 7 bases and the J segment 2 bases; nucleotides outside the gene matches: 2. CDR3 length: 13 residues. Germline V gives CDR1 SNHLY, CDR2 FYNNEI.

There are a few counts of this clonotype. The V call is TRBV11-3, the J call TRBJ2-1; 9 bases match TRBD2. The CDR3 is 17 residues long. The germline CDR1 and CDR2 sequences are SGHNT and YENEEA. Losses at the gene ends were 4 bases for V and 7 bases for J; bases not matched to a gene: 14. The CDR3 DNA reads TGTGCCAGCAGCTATCGACCTCCGGGACTAGCAAGTAATGAGCAGTTCTTC. Translation: CASSYRPPGLASNEQFF.

The chain uses TRBV27 and TRBJ2-7; 15 positions agree with TRBD2. V was clipped by 2 bases and J by 4 bases; unmatched bases: 3. Germline CDR1 and CDR2: MNHEY and SMNVEV (reference sequence). The CDR3 has 16 amino acids. This chain's CDR3 is CASSLQGTSGRYEQYF. The CDR3 DNA is TGTGCCAGCAGTTTACAGGGGACTAGCGGGAGGTACGAGCAGTACTTC.

The chain combines TRBV15 with TRBJ2-7; D not resolved. Per germline, CDR1 LNHNV and CDR2 YYDKDF (reference sequence). The CDR3 length is 12 residues. V lost 0 bases, J lost 5 bases, and 5 bases lay in between. CDR3 bases: TGTGCCACCAGCAGAGATTTGGACGAGCAGTACTTC. It translates to CATSRDLDEQYF.